Below, 27 T cell receptor beta chains from the same sample are listed, as sequenced in a study of read filtering for tumor transcriptome and immune sequencing. From roughly 390 ng of RNA, a library with molecular barcoded alpha/delta and beta/gamma adaptors was made. TCRdb independently ran MiXCR on the reads; one entry per CDR3 protein. The sample has tens of thousands of distinct CDR3 sequences, around 19% seen once. Sequencing was done on a sample of a population of CD138-negative cells sorted from bone marrow. All receptors derive from a donor at least 40 years old with multiple myeloma.

The chain employs TRBV10-3 and TRBJ1-5; possible D gene TRBD1, 5 bases. The germline V gene has CDR1 ENHRY and CDR2 SYGVKD. This CDR3 spans 14 amino acids. The V and J ends lost 4 bases and 3 bases respectively, with 10 bases between them. CDR3 DNA sequence: TGTGCCATCAGTGCAAACAGGACCAATCAGCCCCAGCATTTT. Translating it yields CAISANRTNQPQHF.

This clonotype has a count of ten or more. J is TRBJ2-1 and V is TRBV7-9; a weak D match, TRBD2 (6 bases). The V end lost 1 base, the J end lost 6 bases, and 13 bases lay between the germline ends. This CDR3 comprises 15 residues. Per the germline V gene, CDR1 is SEHNR and CDR2 is FQNEAQ (reference sequence). CDR3 sequence reads: CASSLEGTRSNEQFF. The CDR3 coding sequence is TGTGCCAGCAGCTTAGAGGGGACTCGATCCAATGAGCAGTTCTTC.

This clonotype was seen at least ten times. The genes are TRBV7-2 and TRBJ2-5; tentatively, D is TRBD2 (5 bases). Per germline, CDR1 SGHTA and CDR2 FQGNSA. The CDR3 length is 15 residues. Trimming shortened V by 7 bases and J by 1 base, and 16 bases separated the two germline ends. The CDR3 sequence: CASTPIGGPQETQYF. The DNA of the CDR3 is TGTGCCAGCACCCCGATTGGCGGGCCCCAAGAGACCCAGTACTTC.

This clonotype was seen ten or more times. The V and J genes are TRBV27 and TRBJ2-1, with TRBD2 identical over 7 bases. Germline lookup yields CDR1 MNHEY and CDR2 SMNVEV (reference sequence). Trimming at V came to 6 bases and at J to 7 bases, leaving 3 bases not matched to a gene. The CDR3 is 12 amino acids. This chain's CDR3 is CASSLSGNEQFF. As DNA, the CDR3 is TGTGCCAGCAGCCTTAGCGGGAATGAGCAGTTCTTC.

This clonotype was seen ten or more times. The V call is TRBV9, the J call TRBJ2-1; D not resolved. V was clipped by 4 bases and J by 0 bases, with 14 bases between them. Germline assignment: CDR1 SGDLS and CDR2 YYNGEE. The CDR3 extends over 16 amino acids. The CDR3 loop is CASSLERGTSYNEQFF. The CDR3 DNA is TGTGCCAGCAGCCTGGAACGTGGAACCTCCTACAATGAGCAGTTCTTC.

This chain uses TRBV6-5 with TRBJ2-2; 7 bases line up with TRBD1. Germline CDR1 is MNHEY and CDR2 is SVGAGI. V trimming: 8 bases; J trimming: 6 bases; junction bases outside the gene matches: 6. CDR3 length: 13 amino acids. The CDR3 here is CASSTGWAGELFF. The DNA for the CDR3 is TGTGCCAGCTCGACAGGGTGGGCCGGGGAGCTGTTTTTT.

This CDR3 reads CASSPDSSTDTQYF. The CDR3 DNA sequence: TGTGCCAGCAGCCCGGACAGCAGCACAGATACGCAGTATTTT. The chain recombines TRBV5-4 with TRBJ2-3; weak D call: TRBD1 (6 bases). V was clipped by 4 bases and J by 0 bases, with 9 bases between them. The CDR3 runs to 14 residues. CDR1 SGHNT and CDR2 YYREEE come from the germline V gene (reference sequence). Full variable domain (missing parts from reference TRBV5-4 and TRBJ2-3): ETGVTQSPTHLIKTRGQQVTLRCSSQSGHNTVSWYQQALGQGPQFIFQYYREEENGRGNFPPRFSGLQFPNYSSELNVNALELDDSALYLCASSPDSSTDTQYFGPGTRLTVL.

This clonotype came up a few times. The chain couples TRBV7-8 to TRBJ1-5; 7 bases line up with TRBD1. CDR1 is SGHVS, CDR2 FQNEAQ, per germline. The junction had 11 bases not matched to a gene; V was cut back by 5 bases and J by 1 base. The CDR3 has 17 residues. The CDR3 DNA reads TGTGCCAGCAGCCTTGGGAGGGACAGAAACAGCAATCAGCCCCAGCATTTT. Its protein product is CASSLGRDRNSNQPQHF.

This chain links TRBV5-1 with TRBJ2-7; 7 bases fit TRBD2. Germline CDR1 and CDR2: SGHRS and YFSETQ. V trimming: 2 bases; J trimming: 7 bases; junction bases outside the gene matches: 12. The CDR3 spans 15 residues. CDR3 sequence reads: CASSFGGAGEGEQYF. DNA for the CDR3: TGCGCCAGCAGCTTCGGCGGGGCGGGAGAAGGAGAGCAGTACTTC.

This clonotype has a handful of counts. V usage is TRBV20-1 and J usage is TRBJ2-1, with D perhaps matching TRBD1 (6 bases). Germline V gene sequence: CDR1 DFQATT, CDR2 SNEGSKA (reference sequence). This CDR3 region has 15 residues. V lost 5 bases to trimming and J lost 2 bases, with 16 bases between them. CDR3 DNA: TGCAGTGCTGACCGGACCCAGGGGCCCTACAATGAGCAGTTCTTC. Residues: CSADRTQGPYNEQFF.

This clonotype was counted ten times or more. The rearrangement links TRBV20-1 to TRBJ1-1; D possibly corresponds to TRBD1 (5 bases). The CDR3 sequence is 12 residues long. Germline CDR1 reads DFQATT; CDR2 reads SNEGSKA (reference sequence). Trimming took off 6 bases at V and 1 base at J, with 9 bases between the two ends. The CDR3 protein is CSAGRGNTEAFF. Written as DNA, the CDR3 is TGCAGTGCGGGAAGGGGGAACACTGAAGCTTTCTTT.

This clonotype has at least ten counts. This chain links TRBV19 with TRBJ1-3, with no clear D. The CDR3 is made up of 14 amino acids. Germline V gene data show CDR1 as LNHDA and CDR2 as SQIVND (reference sequence). Between the trimmed V and J ends, which lost 5 bases and 0 bases, there was a span of 8 bases. The CDR3 spells CASSSWGSGNTIYF. The CDR3, as DNA: TGTGCCAGTAGTTCGTGGGGCTCTGGAAACACCATATATTTT.

The table lists this clonotype with many counts. The chain uses TRBV28 and TRBJ2-3; 8 nucleotides line up with TRBD1. The germline gives CDR1 MDHEN, CDR2 SYDVKM. There are 15 residues in the CDR3. J was trimmed by 0 bases and V by 7 bases; bases with no gene match: 6. In DNA, the CDR3 is TGTGCCAGCACCCCAGGGGGCCCTAGCACAGATACGCAGTATTTT. Its translation: CASTPGGPSTDTQYF.

At least ten counts were recorded for this clonotype. The chain links TRBV3-1 to TRBJ2-5; 9 bases map to TRBD1. From germline, CDR1 is LGHDT and CDR2 YNNKEL (reference sequence). The length of the CDR3 is 17 residues. J lost 3 bases, V lost 0 bases, and 8 bases had no gene match. The DNA of the CDR3 is TGTGCCAGCAGCCAAGATCGGACAGGGGCAATGAAAGAGACCCAGTACTTC. It encodes CASSQDRTGAMKETQYF.

Remarks on this clonotype: A clone one base away is much larger, so this may be a read error. The chain employs TRBV20-1 and TRBJ2-1, with TRBD2 matching over 13 bases. V trimming: 1 base; J trimming: 9 bases; junction bases outside the gene matches: 9. Germline lookup yields CDR1 DFQATT and CDR2 SNEGSKA (reference sequence). The CDR3 is made up of 16 amino acids. CDR3 region: CSARGPGLAGVVEQFF. As DNA, the CDR3 is TGCAGTGCTAGAGGTCCCGGACTAGCGGGAGTTGTTGAGCAGTTCTTC.

This clonotype was seen many times. This chain uses TRBV6-5 with TRBJ1-3; D call uncertain. The germline V gene encodes CDR1 MNHEY and CDR2 SVGAGI. This CDR3 contains 14 residues. Deletions cut 0 bases from V and 0 bases from J, with 3 bases between. Written as DNA, the CDR3 is TGTGCCAGCAGTTACTCAGTCTCTGGAAACACCATATATTTT. Translating gives CASSYSVSGNTIYF.

There are many counts of this clonotype. The chain joins TRBV6-6 to TRBJ1-1; D is perhaps TRBD1 (6 bases). Germline CDR1 and CDR2: MNHNY and SVGAGI (reference sequence). There are 14 residues in the CDR3. V lost 6 bases to trimming and J lost 1 base, with 12 bases between them. This CDR3 reads CASRGGQENTEAFF. The CDR3 DNA follows: TGTGCCAGCAGAGGGGGACAAGAGAACACTGAAGCTTTCTTT.

In this sample, this clonotype turned up many times. The chain employs TRBV12-3 or TRBV12-4 and TRBJ2-1; D uncertain. This CDR3 has 9 residues. V lost 4 bases to trimming and J lost 11 bases, with 3 bases between them. The CDR3 sequence is CASSSQQFF. The CDR3, as DNA: TGTGCCAGCAGTTCTCAGCAGTTCTTC.

This clonotype has only a few counts. This chain links TRBV5-1 with TRBJ1-4; a possible D gene is TRBD1 (5 bases). This CDR3 contains 15 residues. Germline lookup yields CDR1 SGHRS and CDR2 YFSETQ. Trimming took off 0 bases at V and 12 bases at J, with 18 bases between the two ends. This CDR3 is CASSLGDRTSWELFF. CDR3 coding DNA: TGCGCCAGCAGCTTGGGGGACCGAACTAGTTGGGAACTGTTTTTT.

This clonotype was seen a handful of times. The J gene is TRBJ2-1, the V gene TRBV2; TRBD2 matches 7 bases. The CDR3 has 12 amino acids. Germline V lookup: CDR1 SNHLY, CDR2 FYNNEI. J lost 5 bases, V lost 6 bases, and 1 base had no gene match. CDR3 bases: TGTGCCAGCAGGGGACTAAACAATGAGCAGTTCTTC. It codes for CASRGLNNEQFF.

V usage is TRBV29-1 and J usage is TRBJ2-7; tentative D call: TRBD2 (7 bases). CDR1 and CDR2 from the germline V gene are SQVTM and ANQGSEA. This CDR3 spans 13 amino acids. The CDR3 nucleotides are TGCAGAGCCGGGGGGCTAGAGGGAGGCGAGCAGTACTTC. Residues: CRAGGLEGGEQYF.

This chain connects TRBV24-1 to TRBJ1-4, with TRBD1 matching over 7 bases. The CDR3 runs 16 residues. J lost 13 bases, V lost 2 bases, and 15 bases had no gene match. From germline, CDR1 is KGHDR and CDR2 SFDVKD. This CDR3 is CATSDWKTGYGEGLFF. Here the CDR3 DNA reads TGTGCCACCAGTGATTGGAAGACAGGGTACGGTGAAGGACTGTTTTTT.

The V gene is TRBV7-2, the J gene TRBJ2-5; no definite D call. The CDR3 consists of 13 residues. The V gene's germline CDR1 is SGHTA and CDR2 FQGNSA. The germline V and J ends were trimmed by 1 base and 0 bases, with 3 bases remaining between them. The DNA of the CDR3 is TGTGCCAGCAGCTTAGTGAACCAAGAGACCCAGTACTTC. Amino acid sequence: CASSLVNQETQYF.

This clonotype was observed at least ten times. This rearrangement joins TRBV20-1 to TRBJ2-5, with 9 bases matching TRBD2. The CDR3 length is 14 residues. V shed 0 bases and J 4 bases; nucleotides not matched to a gene: 3. CDR1 DFQATT and CDR2 SNEGSKA come from the germline V gene (reference sequence). The CDR3 sequence is CSAREELAGETQYF. As DNA, the CDR3 is TGCAGTGCTAGAGAAGAACTAGCGGGAGAGACCCAGTACTTC.

Many counts were recorded for this clonotype. The rearrangement joins TRBV7-9 to TRBJ1-1; D perhaps matches TRBD1 (5 bases). V lost 8 bases and J 1 base, leaving 11 bases between the germline ends. The CDR3 totals 13 residues. CDR1 SEHNR and CDR2 FQNEAQ come from the germline V gene (reference sequence). The DNA for the CDR3 is TGTGCCAGCGGCCCAAGGGGGAACACTGAAGCTTTCTTT. Its translation is CASGPRGNTEAFF.

This clonotype has just a few counts. The chain has TRBV29-1 and TRBJ1-1; D gene unclear. The CDR3 consists of 15 residues. Trimming stripped 4 bases from V and 0 bases from J, with 15 bases between. Germline loops: CDR1 SQVTM, CDR2 ANQGSEA. DNA for the CDR3: TGCAGCGTTGTCTATAAGGGCCGCCTGAACACTGAAGCTTTCTTT. This sequence encodes CSVVYKGRLNTEAFF. The full variable domain, with the rest looked up from reference TRBV29-1 and TRBJ1-1, is SAVISQKPSRDICQRGTSLTIQCQVDSQVTMMFWYRQQPGQSLTLIATANQGSEATYESGFVIDKFPISRPNLTFSTLTVSNMSPEDSSIYLCSVVYKGRLNTEAFFGQGTRLTVV.

This clonotype was seen repeatedly, ten times or more. The chain is built from TRBV20-1 and TRBJ2-7, with 11 bases that match TRBD2. The trim removed 1 base at V and 5 bases at J, leaving 4 bases unmatched. This CDR3 has 14 residues. CDR1 and CDR2 from the germline V gene are DFQATT and SNEGSKA (reference sequence). The CDR3 DNA reads TGCAGTGCTAGAGGACTAGCGGGACTCGACGAGCAGTACTTC. It codes for CSARGLAGLDEQYF.